Listed here are 22 T cell receptor beta chains from one sample, sequenced in a study of blood T cell repertoires in COVID-19. The method was immunoSEQ multiplex PCR; TCRdb's version includes in-frame clones alone and lacks a portion of them. The data hold around 78,000 clones, with over 75% observed a single time. Sequencing was done on a sample of peripheral blood. These receptor sequences come from a human donor in a cohort sampled during active COVID-19.

CDR3: CASSQASGRVNEQFF. The CDR3 DNA reads as TGTGCCAGCAGCCAAGCTAGCGGGAGAGTCAATGAGCAGTTCTTC. The rearrangement joins TRBV7-9 to TRBJ2-1, with 10 bases that match TRBD2. The CDR3 length is 15 residues. With V trimmed by 5 bases and J by 6 bases, 7 bases remained unmatched. Germline V gives CDR1 SEHNR, CDR2 FQNEAQ (reference sequence).

The CDR3 DNA reads TGCAGCGCCAACTCTGGGGCCAACGTCCTGACTTTC. Protein sequence: CSANSGANVLTF. This chain joins TRBV29-1 and TRBJ2-6; D gene unclear. Trimming shortened V by 7 bases and J by 0 bases, and 4 bases separated the two germline ends. The CDR3 covers 12 residues. In germline, CDR1 is SQVTM, CDR2 ANQGSEA.

This chain joins TRBV7-8 and TRBJ2-7, with 10 nucleotides matching TRBD2. The germline gives CDR1 SGHVS, CDR2 FQNEAQ. The CDR3 spans 14 residues. V shed 8 bases, J shed 6 bases, and the junction held 10 bases outside the gene matches. The CDR3 DNA reads as TGTGCCAGCTCACGAGCGGGGGGGAATAGCGAGCAGTACTTC. Residues: CASSRAGGNSEQYF.

This clone was seen just once. The chain combines TRBV25-1 with TRBJ1-4; 8 bases align to TRBD1. The germline V gene encodes CDR1 MGHDK and CDR2 SYGVNS. J lost 8 bases, V lost 0 bases, and 8 bases had no gene match. The length of the CDR3 is 16 residues. CDR3 bases: TGTGCCAGCAGTGAATACATAAGGACAGGGAACGAAAAACTGTTTTTT. This codes for CASSEYIRTGNEKLFF.

This clone was detected a few times. The rearrangement links TRBV18 to TRBJ2-7; 9 bases fit TRBD1. With V trimmed by 5 bases and J by 3 bases, 8 bases remained unmatched. Germline V gene sequence: CDR1 KGHSH, CDR2 LQKENI. The CDR3 contains 15 residues. CDR3 coding DNA: TGTGCCAGCTCATCGGGACAGGGAGGGGGCTACGAGCAGTACTTC. This sequence encodes CASSSGQGGGYEQYF.

The rearrangement links TRBV6-5 to TRBJ2-7; 7 nucleotides line up with TRBD2. The CDR3 consists of 15 residues. The junction had 2 bases not matched to a gene; V was cut back by 0 bases and J by 0 bases. Germline CDR1 MNHEY, CDR2 SVGAGI. The CDR3: CASSYSGGDSYEQYF. The CDR3 DNA is TGTGCCAGCAGTTACTCGGGGGGGGACTCCTACGAGCAGTACTTC.

The rearrangement uses TRBV18 and TRBJ1-4; D gene unclear. Germline CDR1 reads KGHSH; CDR2 reads LQKENI. V gave up 0 bases and J gave up 4 bases, with 12 bases separating them. This CDR3 contains 16 residues. The CDR3 region is CASSPPGMSHNEKLFF. For the CDR3, the DNA is TGTGCCAGCTCACCACCCGGTATGTCGCATAATGAAAAACTGTTTTTT.

This chain uses TRBV13 with TRBJ1-5, with D tentatively TRBD1 (6 bases). Germline-derived CDR1 and CDR2 are PRHDT and FYEKMQ (reference sequence). The CDR3 is made up of 15 amino acids. Between the trimmed V and J ends, which lost 3 bases and 1 base, there was a span of 10 bases. The CDR3 region is CASSFGGQSNQPQHF. In DNA, the CDR3 is TGTGCCAGCAGCTTCGGGGGGCAGAGCAATCAGCCCCAGCATTTT.

The gene calls are TRBV24-1 and TRBJ2-7; 9 bases are a match to TRBD2. CDR3 length: 17 amino acids. Germline values: CDR1 KGHDR, CDR2 SFDVKD. J lost 5 bases, V lost 2 bases, and 12 bases had no gene match. The CDR3 DNA sequence: TGTGCCACCAGTGATTCTCCAGCGGCGGGAGGGAGAAACGAGCAGTACTTC. It yields the protein CATSDSPAAGGRNEQYF.

The rearrangement joins TRBV18 to TRBJ1-3; D is perhaps TRBD1 (5 bases). The CDR3 totals 16 residues. V was pared by 6 bases and J by 0 bases, with 15 bases between. Germline CDR1 reads KGHSH; CDR2 reads LQKENI. CDR3 sequence reads: CASSPETGISGNTIYF. DNA for the CDR3: TGTGCCAGCTCGCCTGAAACAGGTATCTCTGGAAACACCATATATTTT. Looking up the rest from reference TRBV18 and TRBJ1-3 gives the full variable domain: NAGVMQNPRHLVRRRGQEARLRCSPMKGHSHVYWYRQLPEEGLKFMVYLQKENIIDESGMPKERFSAEFPKEGPSILRIQQVVRGDSAAYFCASSPETGISGNTIYFGEGSWLTVV.

This chain uses TRBV5-4 with TRBJ1-4; a possible D gene is TRBD1 (5 bases). CDR1 and CDR2 (germline): SGHNT, YYREEE (reference sequence). This CDR3 spans 13 amino acids. V was pared by 1 base and J by 8 bases, with 9 bases between. CDR3 sequence (DNA): TGTGCCAGCAGCTTGCAGGGTGGGGAAAAACTGTTTTTT. It yields the protein CASSLQGGEKLFF.

The chain carries TRBV19 and TRBJ2-3; TRBD1 aligns across 8 bases. The CDR3 is 14 residues long. Trimming took 8 bases from V and 3 from J; bases not matched to a gene: 7. CDR1 and CDR2 (germline): LNHDA, SQIVND (reference sequence). The CDR3 is CASVPDRATDTQYF. The CDR3 DNA is TGTGCCAGTGTCCCGGACAGGGCAACAGATACGCAGTATTTT.

This clone was seen a single time. The chain carries TRBV24-1 and TRBJ1-2, with a weak D call TRBD1 (5 bases). The CDR3 loop spans 14 amino acids. Between the trimmed V and J ends, which lost 4 bases and 0 bases, there was a span of 8 bases. The germline gives CDR1 KGHDR, CDR2 SFDVKD. The CDR3, as DNA: TGTGCCACCAGTGACCAGGGCCCTAACTATGGCTACACCTTC. Translated: CATSDQGPNYGYTF.

The J gene is TRBJ2-7, the V gene TRBV2; 10 nucleotides align to TRBD1. CDR1 is SNHLY, CDR2 FYNNEI, per germline. The CDR3 totals 15 residues. V lost 6 bases, J lost 11 bases, and 16 bases stayed unmatched. The CDR3 DNA follows: TGTGCCAGCAGCATTACCGGGACAGGGGCCGCCCAGGAGTACTTC. As protein: CASSITGTGAAQEYF.

The chain uses TRBV6-5 and TRBJ1-1; TRBD1 agrees at 8 bases. The CDR3 runs 12 residues. After removal of 6 bases from V and 3 bases from J, the junction contained 0 bases not matched to a gene. Germline CDR1 MNHEY, CDR2 SVGAGI. CDR3 loop: CASRQGDTEAFF. DNA for the CDR3: TGTGCCAGCAGACAGGGGGACACTGAAGCTTTCTTT.

The V and J genes are TRBV12-3 or TRBV12-4 and TRBJ2-1; D is unresolved. This CDR3 has 13 residues. V gave up 6 bases and J gave up 6 bases, with 12 bases separating them. The CDR3 DNA is TGTGCCAGCAGGCCAAACCCAGGCAATGAGCAGTTCTTC. Its translation is CASRPNPGNEQFF.

The V gene is TRBV12-5, the J gene TRBJ1-1; D ambiguous. The germline V gene encodes CDR1 LGHNT and CDR2 FRNRAP. V lost 1 base and J 4 bases, leaving 13 bases between the germline ends. The CDR3 is 15 amino acids. CDR3 in DNA: TGTGCTAGTGGTTTGGGTAGGGCTGCGGGCACTGAAGCTTTCTTT. It encodes CASGLGRAAGTEAFF.

The V and J genes are TRBV20-1 and TRBJ2-1; 9 nucleotides match TRBD2. This CDR3 is built from 15 residues. The trim removed 3 bases at V and 7 bases at J, leaving 10 bases unmatched. CDR1 and CDR2 (germline): DFQATT, SNEGSKA (reference sequence). The CDR3 DNA reads as TGCAGTGCTAGTTTGGCGGGAGGGCCGTGGAATGAGCAGTTCTTC. This gives the protein CSASLAGGPWNEQFF.

This chain uses TRBV5-1 with TRBJ1-1; 7 bases align to TRBD1. J lost 0 bases, V lost 4 bases, and 9 bases had no gene match. The CDR3 is 16 residues long. Germline loops: CDR1 SGHRS, CDR2 YFSETQ. The CDR3 DNA follows: TGCGCCAGCAGCCCGGGGCAGGGGGTGATGAACACTGAAGCTTTCTTT. As protein: CASSPGQGVMNTEAFF.

The J gene is TRBJ2-7, the V gene TRBV7-2; 8 positions match TRBD2. Germline loops: CDR1 SGHTA, CDR2 FQGNSA. J was trimmed by 4 bases and V by 1 base; bases with no gene match: 12. The CDR3 covers 17 residues. CDR3 region: CASSLVDVAGLSYEQYF. CDR3 sequence (DNA): TGTGCCAGCAGCTTAGTAGACGTAGCGGGGTTGTCTTACGAGCAGTACTTC.

In this sample, this clone turned up a few times. The chain is built from TRBV11-3 and TRBJ2-1; 9 positions match TRBD2. Germline loops: CDR1 SGHNT, CDR2 YENEEA. J gave up 8 bases and V 5 bases, and 10 bases lay outside the gene matches. The CDR3 is made up of 15 amino acids. The CDR3 protein is CASSPRKREVDEQFF. The CDR3 DNA reads TGTGCCAGCAGCCCTAGGAAGCGGGAGGTGGATGAGCAGTTCTTC.

V usage is TRBV9 and J usage is TRBJ2-1; D remains ambiguous. Germline V CDR1 and CDR2: SGDLS, YYNGEE. V was cut by 0 bases and J by 3 bases, with 4 bases left in between. This CDR3 has 13 amino acids. The CDR3 nucleotides read TGTGCCAGCAGCGTAGCGGGCTACAATGAGCAGTTCTTC. Amino acid sequence: CASSVAGYNEQFF.